A single sample is the source of the 17 T cell receptor beta chains below, sequenced in a study of blood T cell repertoires in COVID-19. Produced via immunoSEQ multiplex PCR; TCRdb's table is partial and in-frame only. The data hold more than 70,000 clones, with 86% observed a single time. The sequencing sample was made of peripheral blood. The receptor set was obtained from a man in his fifties or sixties with acute or convalescent COVID-19.

The J gene is TRBJ1-6, the V gene TRBV5-1, with a weak D call TRBD1 (5 bases). V shed 6 bases and J shed 7 bases, with 11 bases lying between them. In germline, CDR1 is SGHRS, CDR2 YFSETQ. This CDR3 spans 13 amino acids. In nucleotides, the CDR3 is TGCGCCAGCACCACTGGGGGGAATTCACCCCTCCACTTT. It specifies CASTTGGNSPLHF.

In its sample, this clone was seen a few times. The genes are TRBV7-2 and TRBJ2-1; perhaps TRBD1 as D (6 bases). Trimming stripped 5 bases from V and 2 bases from J, with 13 bases between. The germline CDR1 and CDR2 sequences are SGHTA and FQGNSA. The CDR3 is 15 residues long. The CDR3 DNA sequence: TGTGCCAGCAGCCTAAGCAGGGGCGCCTACAATGAGCAGTTCTTC. Protein product: CASSLSRGAYNEQFF. Combining the CDR3 with reference TRBV7-2 and TRBJ2-1 gives the whole variable domain GAGVSQSPSNKVTEKGKDVELRCDPISGHTALYWYRQSLGQGLEFLIYFQGNSAPDKSGLPSDRFSAERTGGSVSTLTIQRTQQEDSAVYLCASSLSRGAYNEQFFGPGTRLTVL.

This chain uses TRBV5-7 with TRBJ1-1; the D gene is possibly TRBD1 (6 bases). TRBV5-7 is labeled an ORF, and its function is uncertain. Trimming pared 0 bases from V and 8 bases from J, leaving 17 bases between. This CDR3 is 15 amino acids long. The CDR3 region is CASSLVKPQGQEAFF. The CDR3 nucleotides read TGTGCCAGCAGCTTGGTGAAGCCACAGGGTCAGGAAGCTTTCTTT.

This rearrangement joins TRBV7-9 to TRBJ1-6; 11 bases agree with TRBD1. CDR1 and CDR2 from the germline V gene are SEHNR and FQNEAQ (reference sequence). Trimming cost V 3 bases and J 10 bases; bases outside gene matches: 2. CDR3 length equals 14 residues. The CDR3 region has the DNA TGTGCCAGCAGCTTTGGGGACAGGGGGTCACCCCTCCACTTT. It specifies CASSFGDRGSPLHF.

Only a few counts were recorded for this clone. This rearrangement joins TRBV5-5 to TRBJ1-6; a possible D gene is TRBD1 (5 bases). The CDR3 loop spans 18 amino acids. V was cut by 0 bases and J by 8 bases, with 21 bases left in between. Germline assignment: CDR1 SGHKS and CDR2 YYEKEE (reference sequence). CDR3 amino acids: CASSLEMIRGFFHSPLHF. The CDR3 DNA sequence: TGTGCCAGCAGCTTGGAAATGATCCGGGGGTTTTTCCATTCACCCCTCCACTTT.

The chain joins TRBV19 to TRBJ2-3, with D perhaps TRBD2 (5 bases). V was shortened by 1 base and J by 4 bases, with 15 bases between the two germline ends. CDR1 and CDR2 from the germline V gene are LNHDA and SQIVND (reference sequence). The CDR3 consists of 16 residues. The CDR3 loop is CASSIALASGADTQYF. The CDR3 DNA reads TGTGCCAGTAGTATAGCTCTAGCATCGGGCGCAGATACGCAGTATTTT. Combining the CDR3 with reference TRBV19 and TRBJ2-3 gives the whole variable domain DGGITQSPKYLFRKEGQNVTLSCEQNLNHDAMYWYRQDPGQGLRLIYYSQIVNDFQKGDIAEGYSVSREKKESFPLTVTSAQKNPTAFYLCASSIALASGADTQYFGPGTRLTVL.

The chain recombines TRBV5-8 with TRBJ2-1; D is ambiguous. V was trimmed by 0 bases and J by 0 bases, leaving 10 bases between them. The germline gives CDR1 SGHTS, CDR2 YDEGEE. The CDR3 consists of 16 residues. CDR3 nucleotides: TGTGCCAGCAGCTTGGAGCGACTCCGCTCCTACAATGAGCAGTTCTTC. Translating gives CASSLERLRSYNEQFF.

The rearrangement uses TRBV28 and TRBJ1-2; tentative D call: TRBD1 (5 bases). Trimming took 3 bases from V and 1 from J, leaving 6 bases between them. The CDR3 totals 13 residues. The germline V gene has CDR1 MDHEN and CDR2 SYDVKM. The chain's CDR3 is CASSFRDNYGYTF. The CDR3, as DNA: TGTGCCAGCAGTTTCAGGGATAACTATGGCTACACCTTC.

The chain joins TRBV7-2 to TRBJ2-5; TRBD2 agrees at 8 bases. The CDR3 is 15 amino acids. With V trimmed by 6 bases and J by 3 bases, 9 bases remained unmatched. Per germline, CDR1 SGHTA and CDR2 FQGNSA. The CDR3, as DNA: TGTGCCAGCAGTTCCGGGGGGGCGGGAAAAGAGACCCAGTACTTC. Protein: CASSSGGAGKETQYF. The full variable domain, with the rest looked up from reference TRBV7-2 and TRBJ2-5, is GAGVSQSPSNKVTEKGKDVELRCDPISGHTALYWYRQSLGQGLEFLIYFQGNSAPDKSGLPSDRFSAERTGGSVSTLTIQRTQQEDSAVYLCASSSGGAGKETQYFGPGTRLLVL.

This chain links TRBV24-1 with TRBJ1-5; D not resolved. The CDR3 length is 14 residues. V shed 6 bases and J shed 2 bases, with 10 bases lying between them. Germline lookup yields CDR1 KGHDR and CDR2 SFDVKD. The CDR3 DNA follows: TGTGCCACCAGTTCCGGGGTGGGCAATCAGCCCCAGCATTTT. This encodes CATSSGVGNQPQHF.

In DNA form, the CDR3 reads TGTGCCAGCAGCTCGCGGACAGGGGCGCTTGAAGCTTTCTTT. Residues: CASSSRTGALEAFF. V is TRBV7-9 and J is TRBJ1-1, with TRBD1 identical over 9 bases. This CDR3 region has 14 residues. Germline-derived CDR1 and CDR2 are SEHNR and FQNEAQ (reference sequence). V lost 4 bases and J lost 7; bases outside the gene matches: 7.

DNA for the CDR3: TGTGCCAGCAGCCAAGTGGGACAGCTAGAGGAAGCTTTCTTT. Translating gives CASSQVGQLEEAFF. The rearrangement uses TRBV3-1 (or the pseudogene TRBV3-2) and TRBJ1-1; 7 nucleotides match TRBD1. Germline CDR1 is LGHDT and CDR2 is YNNKEL (reference sequence). With 1 base clipped from V and 8 bases from J, the junction kept 7 bases outside the gene matches. The CDR3 loop spans 14 amino acids.

V usage is TRBV19 and J usage is TRBJ2-3; 9 bases line up with TRBD1. Germline loops: CDR1 LNHDA, CDR2 SQIVND (reference sequence). Trimming took 3 bases from V and 5 from J; bases not matched to a gene: 18. The CDR3 extends over 19 amino acids. The CDR3: CASSIHNALTGGPGDTQYF. CDR3 coding DNA: TGTGCCAGTAGTATCCATAACGCCCTTACAGGGGGCCCTGGAGATACGCAGTATTTT. Combining the CDR3 with reference TRBV19 and TRBJ2-3 gives the whole variable domain DGGITQSPKYLFRKEGQNVTLSCEQNLNHDAMYWYRQDPGQGLRLIYYSQIVNDFQKGDIAEGYSVSREKKESFPLTVTSAQKNPTAFYLCASSIHNALTGGPGDTQYFGPGTRLTVL.

The chain employs TRBV5-6 and TRBJ2-6; TRBD1 agrees at 8 bases. The length of the CDR3 is 15 residues. The germline CDR1 and CDR2 sequences are SGHDT and YYEEEE. The V segment lost 7 bases and the J segment 2 bases; nucleotides outside the gene matches: 5. This chain's CDR3 is CASGRTGTGANVLTF. As DNA, the CDR3 is TGTGCCAGCGGACGGACAGGGACTGGGGCCAACGTCCTGACTTTC.

In nucleotides, the CDR3 is TGCGCCTCCGCAAGTTCTTGGGGCGGGAGTGACGAGCAGTACTTC. Its translation is CASASSWGGSDEQYF. The J gene is TRBJ2-7, the V gene TRBV5-1; the match to TRBD2 covers 7 bases. The length of the CDR3 is 15 residues. Germline V gene lookup returns CDR1 SGHRS and CDR2 YFSETQ. Trimming removed 10 bases from V and 5 bases from J; junction bases left unmatched: 18.

The gene calls are TRBV27 and TRBJ1-1; D ambiguous. CDR1 is MNHEY and CDR2 is SMNVEV in the germline V gene (reference sequence). V shed 5 bases and J shed 1 base, with 20 bases lying between them. CDR3 length equals 17 residues. The CDR3 here is CASSPLAPRYSNTEAFF. Written as DNA, the CDR3 is TGTGCCAGCAGTCCCCTGGCCCCTAGATACTCGAACACTGAAGCTTTCTTT.

The chain employs TRBV6-1 and TRBJ1-1; D is ambiguous. The CDR3 contains 13 residues. Trimming shortened V by 0 bases and J by 5 bases, and 7 bases separated the two germline ends. Looked up from germline, CDR1 is MNHNS and CDR2 is SASEGT. CDR3 coding DNA: TGTGCCAGCAGTGAAGCCCACGCGACTGAAGCTTTCTTT. As protein: CASSEAHATEAFF.